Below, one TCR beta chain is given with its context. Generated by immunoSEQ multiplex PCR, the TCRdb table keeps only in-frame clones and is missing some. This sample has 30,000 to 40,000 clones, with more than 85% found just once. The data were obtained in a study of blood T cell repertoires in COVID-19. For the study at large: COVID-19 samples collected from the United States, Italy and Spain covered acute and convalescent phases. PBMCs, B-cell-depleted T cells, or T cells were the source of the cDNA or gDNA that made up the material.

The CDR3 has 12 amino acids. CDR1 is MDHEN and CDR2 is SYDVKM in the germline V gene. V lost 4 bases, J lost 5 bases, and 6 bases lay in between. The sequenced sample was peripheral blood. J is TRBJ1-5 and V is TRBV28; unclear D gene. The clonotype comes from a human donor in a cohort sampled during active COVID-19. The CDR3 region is CASSSADQPQHF. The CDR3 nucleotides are TGTGCCAGCAGTTCGGCGGATCAGCCCCAGCATTTT.